This T cell receptor beta chain was recorded in a study of CD8 T cells in ankylosing spondylitis. General study findings and limits: One TCR beta motif, made up of eight highly homologous variants, appeared characteristic of ankylosing spondylitis blood. Earlier reports found some motif variants in synovial fluid and blood in reactive arthritis.

The CDR3 has 16 amino acids. Per germline, CDR1 MNHEY and CDR2 SVGEGT. V trimming: 7 bases; J trimming: 2 bases; junction bases outside the gene matches: 11. With respect to this clonotype: The target antigen is unknown.

Using its own MiXCR run on the 5' RACE reads, TCRdb lists one record per CDR3 protein. The sample records around 890,000 distinct CDR3 sequences, 12% being singletons. The receptor comes from a male donor with ankylosing spondylitis. The gene calls are TRBV6-2 or TRBV6-3 and TRBJ1-2, with 9 positions matching TRBD1. Specimen: blood, either unsorted or a sorted T cell fraction (not recorded which). CDR3: CASNDRDREGNYGYTF. The CDR3 DNA reads as TGTGCCAGCAACGACCGGGACAGGGAAGGGAACTATGGCTACACCTTC.